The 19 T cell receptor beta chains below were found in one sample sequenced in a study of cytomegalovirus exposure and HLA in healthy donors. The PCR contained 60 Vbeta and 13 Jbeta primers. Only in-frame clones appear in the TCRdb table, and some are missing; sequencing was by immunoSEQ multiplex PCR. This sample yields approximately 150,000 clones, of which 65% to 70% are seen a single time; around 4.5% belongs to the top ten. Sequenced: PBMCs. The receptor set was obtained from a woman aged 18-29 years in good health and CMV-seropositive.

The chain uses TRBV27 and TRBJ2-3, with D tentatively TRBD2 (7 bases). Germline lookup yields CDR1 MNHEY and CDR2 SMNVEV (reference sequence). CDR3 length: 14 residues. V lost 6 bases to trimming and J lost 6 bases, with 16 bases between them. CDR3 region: CASSRTAGSDTQYF. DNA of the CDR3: TGTGCCAGCAGCCGGACAGCGGGGTCTGATACGCAGTATTTT.

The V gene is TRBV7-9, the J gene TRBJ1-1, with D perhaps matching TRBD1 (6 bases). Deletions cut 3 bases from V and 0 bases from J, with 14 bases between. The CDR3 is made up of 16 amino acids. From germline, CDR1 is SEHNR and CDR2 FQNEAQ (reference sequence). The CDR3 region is CASSLGGRGMNTEAFF. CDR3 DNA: TGTGCCAGCAGCTTGGGTGGCAGGGGCATGAACACTGAAGCTTTCTTT.

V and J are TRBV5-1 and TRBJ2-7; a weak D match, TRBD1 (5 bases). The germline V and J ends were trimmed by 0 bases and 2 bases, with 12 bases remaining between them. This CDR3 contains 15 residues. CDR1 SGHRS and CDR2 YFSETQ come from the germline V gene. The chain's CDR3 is CASSLVSGSTYEQYF. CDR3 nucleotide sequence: TGCGCCAGCAGCTTGGTTTCAGGGTCAACCTACGAGCAGTACTTC.

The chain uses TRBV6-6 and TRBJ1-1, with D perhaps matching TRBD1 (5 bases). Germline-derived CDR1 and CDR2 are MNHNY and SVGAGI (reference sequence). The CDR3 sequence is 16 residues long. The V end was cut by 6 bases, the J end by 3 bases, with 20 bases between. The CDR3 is CASRATIPREDTEAFF. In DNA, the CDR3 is TGTGCCAGCAGAGCCACTATCCCCAGGGAGGACACTGAAGCTTTCTTT.

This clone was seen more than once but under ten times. Here the CDR3 reads CASSAGQPVSDQPQHF. The DNA of the CDR3 is TGTGCCAGCAGTGCGGGACAGCCGGTTTCTGATCAGCCCCAGCATTTT. The V call is TRBV6-1, the J call TRBJ1-5; 7 bases line up with TRBD1. The V gene end was trimmed by 4 bases and the J gene end by 5 bases; junction bases not matched to a gene: 11. CDR3 length: 16 residues. Germline loops: CDR1 MNHNS, CDR2 SASEGT.

CDR3 DNA sequence: TGTGCCAGCAGCTACTACTCACTTGGGAGGGTCACAGATACGCAGTATTTT. Translated: CASSYYSLGRVTDTQYF. The chain carries TRBV7-8 and TRBJ2-3; 7 nucleotides align to TRBD2. Germline V gene data show CDR1 as SGHVS and CDR2 as FQNEAQ. This CDR3 is built from 17 residues. With 4 bases clipped from V and 2 bases from J, the junction kept 12 bases outside the gene matches.

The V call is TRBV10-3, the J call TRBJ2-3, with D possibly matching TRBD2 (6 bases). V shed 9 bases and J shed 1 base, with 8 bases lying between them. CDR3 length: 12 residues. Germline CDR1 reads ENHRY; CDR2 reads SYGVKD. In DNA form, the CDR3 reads TGTGCCATGGGGGGTCGCACAGATACGCAGTATTTT. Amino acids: CAMGGRTDTQYF.

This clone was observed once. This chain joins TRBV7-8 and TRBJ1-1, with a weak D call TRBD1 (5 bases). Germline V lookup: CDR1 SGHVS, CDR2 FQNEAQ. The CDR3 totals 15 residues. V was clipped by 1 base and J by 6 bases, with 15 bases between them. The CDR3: CASSLGLGRKAEAFF. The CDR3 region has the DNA TGTGCCAGCAGCTTAGGTTTGGGGCGGAAGGCTGAAGCTTTCTTT.

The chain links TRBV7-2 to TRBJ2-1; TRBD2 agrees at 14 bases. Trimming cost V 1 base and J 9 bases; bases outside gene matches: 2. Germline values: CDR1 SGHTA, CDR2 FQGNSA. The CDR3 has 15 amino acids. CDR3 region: CASSLGLAGGSEQFF. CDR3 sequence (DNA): TGTGCCAGCAGCTTAGGACTAGCGGGGGGGAGTGAGCAGTTCTTC.

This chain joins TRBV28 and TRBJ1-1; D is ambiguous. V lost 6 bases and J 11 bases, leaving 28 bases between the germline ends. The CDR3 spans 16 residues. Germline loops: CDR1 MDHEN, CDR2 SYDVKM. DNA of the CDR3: TGTGCCAGCAGCTCCTCCGGGTTGGCCACAAATCCCCAGGCTTTCTTT. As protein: CASSSSGLATNPQAFF.

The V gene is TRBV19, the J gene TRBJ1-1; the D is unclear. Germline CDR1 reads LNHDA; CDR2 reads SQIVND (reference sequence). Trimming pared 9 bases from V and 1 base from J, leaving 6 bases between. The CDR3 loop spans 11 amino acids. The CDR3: CASGSNTEAFF. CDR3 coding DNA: TGTGCCAGCGGGTCGAACACTGAAGCTTTCTTT.

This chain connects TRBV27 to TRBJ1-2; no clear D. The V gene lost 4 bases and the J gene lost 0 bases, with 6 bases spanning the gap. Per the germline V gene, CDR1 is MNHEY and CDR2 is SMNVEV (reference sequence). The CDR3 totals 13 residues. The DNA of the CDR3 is TGTGCCAGCAGTTGGGCTTCTAACTATGGCTACACCTTC. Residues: CASSWASNYGYTF.

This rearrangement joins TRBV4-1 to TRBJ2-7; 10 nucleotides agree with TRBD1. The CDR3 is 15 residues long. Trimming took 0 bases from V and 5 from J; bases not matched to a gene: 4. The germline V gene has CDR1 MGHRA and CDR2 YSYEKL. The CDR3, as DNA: TGCGCCAGCAGCCAAGACGGGACAGGGGCCGACGAGCAGTACTTC. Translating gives CASSQDGTGADEQYF.

The CDR3 spells CASSLQVYSNQPQHF. The CDR3, as DNA: TGTGCCAGCAGCTTACAGGTTTATAGCAATCAGCCCCAGCATTTT. The genes are TRBV7-8 and TRBJ1-5; D not resolved. Between the trimmed V and J ends, which lost 2 bases and 0 bases, there was a span of 8 bases. CDR3 length: 15 amino acids. Germline CDR1 is SGHVS and CDR2 is FQNEAQ.

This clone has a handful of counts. Here the CDR3 DNA reads TGTGCCACCAGCAGAGATAGGGGGCTGAATGAAAAACTGTTTTTT. Translating it yields CATSRDRGLNEKLFF. The chain couples TRBV15 to TRBJ1-4; 7 bases match TRBD1. The V and J ends lost 0 bases and 5 bases, in that order; junction bases with no gene match: 3. CDR3 length: 15 amino acids. Germline CDR1 LNHNV, CDR2 YYDKDF (reference sequence).

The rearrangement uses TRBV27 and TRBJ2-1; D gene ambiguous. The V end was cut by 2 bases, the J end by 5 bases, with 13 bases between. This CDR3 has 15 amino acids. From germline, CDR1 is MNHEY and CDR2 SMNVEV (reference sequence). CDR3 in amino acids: CASSLGEAVNNEQFF. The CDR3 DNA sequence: TGTGCCAGCAGTTTAGGAGAGGCCGTCAACAATGAGCAGTTCTTC.

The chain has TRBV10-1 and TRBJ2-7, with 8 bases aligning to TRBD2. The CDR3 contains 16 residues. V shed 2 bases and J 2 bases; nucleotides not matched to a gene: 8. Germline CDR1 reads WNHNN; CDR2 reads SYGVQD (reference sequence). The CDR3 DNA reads TGCGCCAGCAGTGAGATCCCTAGCGGGCGAGCCTACGAGCAGTACTTC. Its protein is CASSEIPSGRAYEQYF.

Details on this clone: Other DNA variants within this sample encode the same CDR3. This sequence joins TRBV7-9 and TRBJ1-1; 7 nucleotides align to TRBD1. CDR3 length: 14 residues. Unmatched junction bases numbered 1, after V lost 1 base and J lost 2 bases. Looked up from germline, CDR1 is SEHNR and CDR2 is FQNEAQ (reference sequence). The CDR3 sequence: CASSLEGANTEAFF. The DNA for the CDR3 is TGTGCCAGCAGCTTAGAGGGGGCAAACACTGAAGCTTTCTTT.

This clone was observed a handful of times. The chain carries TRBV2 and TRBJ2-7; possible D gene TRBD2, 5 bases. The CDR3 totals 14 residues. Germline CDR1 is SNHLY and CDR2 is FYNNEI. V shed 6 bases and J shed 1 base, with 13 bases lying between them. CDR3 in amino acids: CASSESGMSYEQYF. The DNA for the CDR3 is TGTGCCAGCAGCGAGAGCGGTATGTCCTACGAGCAGTACTTC.